A selection of T cell receptor beta chains follows, all from one sample in a study of blood T cell repertoires in COVID-19. Some clones are missing from TCRdb's copy, which holds only in-frame ones; the method was immunoSEQ multiplex PCR. The table records roughly 190,000 clones, approximately 86% of them present only once. The sample was peripheral blood. These receptors all stem from an older man with acute or convalescent COVID-19. Each CDR3 is given with its conserved first and last residue. D genes are given only for firm matches. The size of a clone is reported for some rows only, either as once, few or many, or as a class for expanded clones.

D: NA; size: NA; J: TRBJ1-4; V: TRBV12-3/TRBV12-4; CDR3: CASSPDREKLFF; DNA: TGTGCCAGCAGCCCCGACAGAGAAAAACTGTTTTTT
D: NA; size: NA; J: TRBJ2-1; V: TRBV10-2; CDR3: CASSGERDSYNEQFF; DNA: TGCGCCAGCAGTGGAGAGAGAGACTCCTACAATGAGCAGTTCTTC
D: NA; size: NA; J: TRBJ2-1; V: TRBV15; CDR3: CATSGGRLVSYYYNEQFF; DNA: TGTGCCACCAGCGGGGGGAGGTTGGTCTCCTACTACTACAATGAGCAGTTCTTC
D: NA; size: NA; J: TRBJ2-2; V: TRBV7-2; CDR3: CASSPQGSRGELFF; DNA: TGTGCCAGCAGCCCACAGGGTTCAAGGGGGGAGCTGTTTTTT
D: NA; size: NA; J: TRBJ1-5; V: TRBV29-1; CDR3: CSVKGQSNQPQHF; DNA: TGCAGCGTTAAGGGGCAGAGCAATCAGCCCCAGCATTTT
D: TRBD2; size: NA; J: TRBJ2-1; V: TRBV5-1; CDR3: CASSTGTSGEAEQFF; DNA: TGCGCCAGCAGCACTGGGACTAGCGGGGAAGCTGAGCAGTTCTTC
D: NA; size: once; J: TRBJ1-2; V: TRBV6-1; CDR3: CASSEATAYGYTF; DNA: TGTGCCAGCAGTGAAGCTACAGCCTATGGCTACACCTTC
D: NA; size: NA; J: TRBJ2-5; V: TRBV28; CDR3: CASSLIRRGMQETQYF; DNA: TGTGCCAGCAGTTTAATTCGACGGGGGATGCAAGAGACCCAGTACTTC
D: NA; size: NA; J: TRBJ1-1; V: TRBV15; CDR3: CATSRQGIGRLNTEAFF; DNA: TGTGCCACCAGCAGACAGGGTATCGGGCGGTTGAACACTGAAGCTTTCTTT
D: NA; size: once; J: TRBJ2-2; V: TRBV6-4; CDR3: CASSDGTNTGELFF; DNA: TGTGCCAGCAGTGACGGGACAAACACCGGGGAGCTGTTTTTT
D: NA; size: NA; J: TRBJ1-5; V: TRBV4-1; CDR3: CASSQALFGSNQPQHF; DNA: TGCGCCAGCAGCCAAGCCCTCTTCGGTAGCAATCAGCCCCAGCATTTT
D: TRBD1; size: NA; J: TRBJ1-5; V: TRBV2; CDR3: CASSPQDRGNQPQHF; DNA: TGTGCCAGCAGCCCCCAGGACAGGGGAAATCAGCCCCAGCATTTT
D: NA; size: NA; J: TRBJ2-5; V: TRBV6-2/TRBV6-3; CDR3: CASSRRSSGQETQYF; DNA: TGTGCCAGCAGCCGAAGATCGAGCGGTCAAGAGACCCAGTACTTC
D: TRBD2; size: NA; J: TRBJ2-6; V: TRBV10-3; CDR3: CAISEKGLAGVPAGANVLTF; DNA: TGTGCCATCAGTGAAAAGGGACTAGCGGGAGTTCCGGCTGGGGCCAACGTCCTGACTTTC
D: NA; size: NA; J: TRBJ1-5; V: TRBV19; CDR3: CASSMPYWTVNQPQHF; DNA: TGTGCCAGTAGTATGCCTTACTGGACAGTCAATCAGCCCCAGCATTTT
D: TRBD1; size: NA; J: TRBJ1-2; V: TRBV27; CDR3: CASRLQGAGNGYTF; DNA: TGTGCCAGCAGATTACAGGGGGCAGGGAATGGCTACACCTTC
D: NA; size: few; J: TRBJ1-5; V: TRBV27; CDR3: CASSLTVFIQPQHF; DNA: TGTGCCAGCAGTTTAACGGTTTTCATTCAGCCCCAGCATTTT
D: NA; size: NA; J: TRBJ1-6; V: TRBV6-5; CDR3: CASITGTTHNSPLHF; DNA: TGTGCCAGCATTACCGGGACAACGCATAATTCACCCCTCCACTTT
D: TRBD1; size: NA; J: TRBJ1-2; V: TRBV27; CDR3: CASHPHPGQGRGYTF; DNA: TGTGCCAGCCATCCCCACCCCGGACAGGGCCGGGGCTACACCTTC
D: NA; size: NA; J: TRBJ2-7; V: TRBV11-2; CDR3: CASSLVGTILYEQYF; DNA: TGTGCCAGCAGCTTAGTGGGCACCATACTTTACGAGCAGTACTTC
D: TRBD1; size: NA; J: TRBJ1-4; V: TRBV2; CDR3: CASSQYRGRPEKLFF; DNA: TGTGCCAGCAGTCAATACAGGGGGCGCCCTGAAAAACTGTTTTTT
D: NA; size: NA; J: TRBJ2-3; V: TRBV5-1; CDR3: CASRLTGFTDTQYF; DNA: TGCGCCAGCAGACTAACAGGGTTCACAGATACGCAGTATTTT
D: TRBD2; size: NA; J: TRBJ2-1; V: TRBV7-9; CDR3: CASSISGGYNEQFF; DNA: TGTGCCAGCAGCATTAGCGGGGGGTACAATGAGCAGTTCTTC